The entry below gives a single TCR beta chain sequence along with its context. These data come from a study of blood T cell repertoires in COVID-19. Overall study context: COVID-19 samples from acute and convalescent phases originated in the United States, Italy and Spain. PBMCs, B-cell-depleted T cells, or T cells provided the cDNA or gDNA that made up the material.

The V gene's germline CDR1 is MNHEY and CDR2 SVGAGI. The CDR3 consists of 15 residues. Trimming cost V 4 bases and J 1 base; bases outside gene matches: 3. Per the original methods: Estimates of nucleated cell counts were drawn from the amplification of reference gene primers. Only in-frame clones appear in the TCRdb table, and some are missing; sequencing was by immunoSEQ multiplex PCR. V and J calls and clone size are given by that table; D and trimming were obtained from the DNA. Of 150,000 to 200,000 clones listed, 70% to 90% were seen once; the top ten hold roughly 9.7%. The clonotype originates from a woman aged 60-75 years with COVID-19, enrolled during active disease. Specimen: peripheral blood. V gene TRBV6-5 combines with J gene TRBJ1-3, with 8 bases that match TRBD1. CDR3 DNA sequence: TGTGCCAGCAGTTTCGACAGGGGATCTGGAAACACCATATATTTT. Its translation: CASSFDRGSGNTIYF.